What follows describes a single T cell receptor (beta chain). Its antigen has not been determined. It has no much larger one-base neighbor in the sample; base qualities were not kept. This sample was taken from a study of blood T cell repertoires in COVID-19 (dated by TCRdb to the early 2020s). General notes on the study: Samples from collaborators originated in the United States, Italy and Spain and spanned both the acute and convalescent phases of COVID-19. The repertoires were released in a freely available public database meant as a resource for research on the immune response to SARS-CoV-2. Samples were obtained from the ongoing ImmuneRACE study (first 160 participants) and from 1,254 subjects provided by 6 global collaborators. Sample metadata almost always included a de-identified subject ID, COVID-19 status, age in years and sex. The prospective study material was composed of cDNA or gDNA derived from T cells, B-cell-depleted T cells, or PBMCs. The dataset comprised deeply sampled blood TCRbeta repertoires from subjects exposed to, actively infected with, or recovered from COVID-19. Where available, HLA class I and class II types were taken from metadata supplied by the sample provider and were not determined by assay-based typing.

Whole blood was collected in K2EDTA tubes by collaborating institutions according to the institutions' own protocols. Collaborator samples were shipped for TCRbeta analysis as frozen whole blood, isolated PBMCs, or DNA extracted from either sample type. Trimming removed 4 bases from V and 0 bases from J, leaving 12 bases between the germline ends. Taken from cysteine to phenylalanine, the CDR3 has 15 residues. Only CDR3 DNA remains: 45 bases, in frame from the first base. The germline V gene (reference sequence) gives CDR1 as SEHNR and CDR2 as FQNEAQ. What the study reported, not specific to this receptor: The quantity of clinical and demographic metadata differed by source and by participant and was supplied without curation.

TCRbeta CDR3 regions were amplified from genomic DNA using the immunoSEQ Assay, a bias-controlled multiplex PCR. In the authors' own workflow: Within the assay, amplification of reference gene primers was used to estimate how many nucleated cells each sample contained. To quantify the absolute abundance of each unique TCRbeta CDR3 rearrangement, sequence reads were collapsed and filtered. For each sample, productive Simpson clonality was calculated by taking the square root of Simpson's diversity index across productive rearrangements. In its TCRdb copy, this immuneACCESS table keeps in-frame sequences only and misses some clones. Where compared with another copy, unresolved V genes explain less than half of these, and the others have no known cause. D and trimming were read from the DNA, whereas the V and J calls and clone size are those reported in that table. The sample data list some 150,000 clones, and roughly nine tenths of these were observed just once. The top ten hold about 2.4% of the sample.

The TCR originated in a woman in her seventies with acute or convalescent COVID-19. The chain is assembled from TRBV7-9 and TRBJ1-1, with an unclear D gene assignment. The source material was peripheral blood. The CDR3: CASSSEARLNTEAFF. DNA sequence: TGTGCCAGCAGCTCTGAGGCTAGATTGAACACTGAAGCTTTCTTT.